One T cell receptor beta chain is described in this entry. What it binds is unknown. The PCR contained 60 Vbeta and 13 Jbeta primers. Clones were read by immunoSEQ multiplex PCR, and TCRdb kept only the in-frame ones, dropping some. The sample consists of about 190,000 clones, roughly four fifths of them appearing once. This sample was taken from a study of cytomegalovirus exposure and HLA in healthy donors. Germline loops: CDR1 SEHNR, CDR2 FQNEAQ (reference sequence). The CDR3 totals 16 residues. V was clipped by 4 bases and J by 1 base, with 13 bases between them. Study observations and caveats: Whilst most TCR sequences proved rare, a subset of public TCRs occurred across many donors. TCR beta chains numbering more than 150 were designated cytomegalovirus-associated.

The J gene is TRBJ2-2, the V gene TRBV7-9, with D possibly matching TRBD1 (6 bases). The source material was PBMCs. The source is a woman aged 25 to 39 in good health and CMV-seropositive. CDR3 in amino acids: CASSSFQGRNTGELFF. The CDR3 DNA follows: TGTGCCAGCAGCTCCTTTCAGGGGAGGAACACCGGGGAGCTGTTTTTT.